This entry describes one T cell receptor beta chain. In assigning cohorts, the study relied on participant-reported clinical history. This specimen belongs to a study of blood T cell repertoires in COVID-19. The CDR3 has 14 residues. Germline CDR1 reads MNHEY; CDR2 reads SVGAGI. V lost 9 bases, J lost 3 bases, and 18 bases lay in between. How the authors handled the data: Nucleated cell number was recorded as an estimate derived from reference gene primer amplification. The repertoire was sequenced with immunoSEQ multiplex PCR; TCRdb's copy has only in-frame clones and lacks some. The V and J calls and the clone size are those of that table, but D and trimming were determined from the DNA. This sample carries just over 350,000 clones, about 88% of them seen once, and the ten largest clones take around 3%.

The rearrangement links TRBV6-5 to TRBJ2-7, with D perhaps matching TRBD1 (5 bases). This TCR derives from a woman in her thirties who had recovered from COVID-19. The sequencing sample was made of PBMCs or T cells enriched from blood (not recorded which). CDR3 coding DNA: TGTGCCAGTGAACGAGAAGACAGAATCTACGAGCAGTACTTC. Protein: CASEREDRIYEQYF.